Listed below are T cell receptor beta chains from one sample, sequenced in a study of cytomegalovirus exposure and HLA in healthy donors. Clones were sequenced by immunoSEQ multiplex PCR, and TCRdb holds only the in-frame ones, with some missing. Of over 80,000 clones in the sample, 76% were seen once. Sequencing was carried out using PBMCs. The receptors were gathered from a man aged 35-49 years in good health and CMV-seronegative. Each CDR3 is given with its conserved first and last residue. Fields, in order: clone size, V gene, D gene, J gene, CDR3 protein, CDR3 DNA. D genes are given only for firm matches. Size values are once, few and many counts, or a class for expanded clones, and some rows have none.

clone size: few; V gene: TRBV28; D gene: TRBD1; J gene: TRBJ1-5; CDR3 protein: CASSYRGRGNQPQHF; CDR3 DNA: TGTGCCAGCAGTTACAGGGGAAGAGGCAATCAGCCCCAGCATTTT
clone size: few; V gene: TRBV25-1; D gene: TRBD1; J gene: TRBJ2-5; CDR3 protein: CASRGTALQETQYF; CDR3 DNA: TGTGCCAGCAGGGGGACAGCCCTCCAAGAGACCCAGTACTTC
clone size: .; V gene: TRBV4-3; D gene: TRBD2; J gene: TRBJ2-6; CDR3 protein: CASSPRTSGGYTSGANVLTF; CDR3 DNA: TGCGCCAGCAGCCCAAGGACTAGCGGGGGTTATACCTCTGGGGCCAACGTCCTGACTTTC
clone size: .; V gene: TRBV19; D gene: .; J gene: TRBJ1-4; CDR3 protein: CASSAQGNNEKLFF; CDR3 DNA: TGTGCCAGTAGTGCCCAGGGAAATAATGAAAAACTGTTTTTT
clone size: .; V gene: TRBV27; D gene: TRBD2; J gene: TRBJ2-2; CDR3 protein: CASNSPGTSGGSTGELFF; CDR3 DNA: TGTGCCAGCAATAGTCCCGGGACTAGCGGGGGCAGCACCGGGGAGCTGTTTTTT
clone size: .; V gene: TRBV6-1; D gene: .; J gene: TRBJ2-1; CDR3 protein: CASSEASRGVTYNAEQFF; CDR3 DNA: TGTGCCAGCAGTGAAGCTAGCAGGGGGGTTACCTACAATGCGGAGCAGTTCTTC
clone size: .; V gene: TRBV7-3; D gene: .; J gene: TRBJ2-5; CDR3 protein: CASSLTAQTRTQYF; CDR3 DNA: TGTGCCAGCAGCTTAACGGCACAGACTAGGACCCAGTACTTC
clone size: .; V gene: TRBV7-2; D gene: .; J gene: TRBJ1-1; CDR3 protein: CASSSWTSNTEAFF; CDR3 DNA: TGTGCCAGCAGCTCCTGGACTTCGAACACTGAAGCTTTCTTT
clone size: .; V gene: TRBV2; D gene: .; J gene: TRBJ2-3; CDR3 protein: CASSLRTQYF; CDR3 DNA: TGTGCCAGCAGCCTCAGGACGCAGTATTTT
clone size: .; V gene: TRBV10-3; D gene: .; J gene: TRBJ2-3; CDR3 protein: CAISLQAGATDTQYF; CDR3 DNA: TGTGCCATCTCCCTTCAGGCAGGGGCCACAGATACGCAGTATTTT
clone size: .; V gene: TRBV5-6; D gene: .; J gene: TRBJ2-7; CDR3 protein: CASSLGANLYEQYF; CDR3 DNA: TGTGCCAGCAGCTTGGGAGCTAATCTTTACGAGCAGTACTTC
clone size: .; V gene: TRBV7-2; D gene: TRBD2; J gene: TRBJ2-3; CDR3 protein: CASSFRVGAGGFSTDTQYF; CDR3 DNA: TGTGCCAGCAGCTTCAGGGTGGGGGCGGGGGGTTTTAGCACAGATACGCAGTATTTT
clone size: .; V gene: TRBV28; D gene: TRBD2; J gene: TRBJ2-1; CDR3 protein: CASSSFGGVYNEQFF; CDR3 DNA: TGTGCCAGCAGTTCTTTTGGGGGGGTCTACAATGAGCAGTTCTTC
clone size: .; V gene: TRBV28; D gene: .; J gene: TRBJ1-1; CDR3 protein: CASSSFGLDTEAFF; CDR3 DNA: TGTGCCAGCAGTTCCTTCGGGTTGGACACTGAAGCTTTCTTT
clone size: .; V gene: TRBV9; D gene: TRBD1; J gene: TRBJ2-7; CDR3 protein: CASSPSTGVVYEQYF; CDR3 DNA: TGTGCCAGCAGCCCTTCAACAGGGGTGGTCTACGAGCAGTACTTC
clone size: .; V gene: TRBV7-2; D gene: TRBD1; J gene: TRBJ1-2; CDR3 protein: CASSPDRGFSYGYTF; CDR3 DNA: TGTGCCAGCAGCCCGGACAGGGGGTTTTCCTATGGCTACACCTTC
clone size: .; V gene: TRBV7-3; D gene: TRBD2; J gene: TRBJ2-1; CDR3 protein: CASSLIAGTYNEQFF; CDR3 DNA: TGTGCCAGCAGCCTCATAGCGGGGACTTACAATGAGCAGTTCTTC
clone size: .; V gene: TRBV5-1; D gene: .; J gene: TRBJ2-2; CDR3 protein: CASSLLGGNTGELFF; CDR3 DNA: TGCGCCAGCAGCTTGTTAGGAGGGAACACCGGGGAGCTGTTTTTT
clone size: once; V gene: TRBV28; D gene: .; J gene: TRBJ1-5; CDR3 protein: CASCLGGSSNQPQHF; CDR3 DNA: TGTGCCAGCTGTTTAGGAGGGAGTAGCAATCAGCCCCAGCATTTT
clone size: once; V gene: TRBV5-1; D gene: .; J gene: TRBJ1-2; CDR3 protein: CASLGTSTDYTF; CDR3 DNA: TGCGCCAGCCTCGGGACAAGTACTGACTACACCTTC
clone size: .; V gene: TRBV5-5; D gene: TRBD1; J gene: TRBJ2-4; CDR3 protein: CASSPGQGAQNIQYF; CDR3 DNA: TGTGCCAGCAGCCCGGGACAGGGGGCCCAAAACATTCAGTACTTC
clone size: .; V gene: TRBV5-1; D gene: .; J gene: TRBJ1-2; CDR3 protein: CASSSREDYGYTF; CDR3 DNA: TGCGCCAGCAGCTCCCGGGAGGACTATGGCTACACCTTC
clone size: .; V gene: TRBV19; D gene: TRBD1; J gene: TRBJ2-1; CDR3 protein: CASSIESGQGFFDEQFF; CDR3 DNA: TGTGCCAGTAGTATAGAGTCCGGACAGGGGTTTTTCGATGAGCAGTTCTTC
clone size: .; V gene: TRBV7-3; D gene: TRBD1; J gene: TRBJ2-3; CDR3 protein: CASSLTGAITDTQYF; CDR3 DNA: TGTGCCAGCAGCCTAACAGGGGCTATCACAGATACGCAGTATTTT
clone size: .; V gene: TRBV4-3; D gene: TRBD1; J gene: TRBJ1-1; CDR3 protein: CASSQAMGQGNTEAFF; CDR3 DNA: TGCGCCAGCAGCCAAGCTATGGGACAGGGGAACACTGAAGCTTTCTTT
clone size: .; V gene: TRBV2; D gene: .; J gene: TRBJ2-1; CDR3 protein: CASSEALLGGSYNEQFF; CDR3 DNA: TGTGCCAGCAGTGAAGCGCTTCTCGGGGGATCCTACAATGAGCAGTTCTTC
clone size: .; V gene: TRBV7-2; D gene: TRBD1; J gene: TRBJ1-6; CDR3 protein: CASSSHRDRGYSPLHF; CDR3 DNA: TGTGCCAGCAGCTCTCACCGGGACAGGGGTTATTCACCCCTCCACTTT
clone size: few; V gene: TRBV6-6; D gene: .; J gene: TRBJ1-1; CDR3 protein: CASSYCDGDTEAFF; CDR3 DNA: TGTGCCAGCAGTTACTGCGACGGGGACACTGAAGCTTTCTTT
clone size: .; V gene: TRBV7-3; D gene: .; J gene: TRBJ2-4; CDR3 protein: CASRPEDSPGNIQYF; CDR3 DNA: TGTGCCAGCAGACCCGAGGACTCCCCCGGGAACATTCAGTACTTC
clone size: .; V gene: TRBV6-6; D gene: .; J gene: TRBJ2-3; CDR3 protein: CASSYSGQPDTQYF; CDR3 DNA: TGTGCCAGCAGTTACAGTGGACAGCCGGATACGCAGTATTTT
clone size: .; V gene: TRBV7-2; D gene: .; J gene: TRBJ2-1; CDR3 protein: CASSTNRRTNNEQFF; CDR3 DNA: TGTGCCAGCAGCACTAACAGGCGAACCAACAATGAGCAGTTCTTC
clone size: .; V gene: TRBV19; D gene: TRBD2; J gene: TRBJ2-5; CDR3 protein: CASSIAPTRGGLQETQYF; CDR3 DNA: TGTGCCAGTAGTATAGCCCCCACACGGGGGGGTTTACAAGAGACCCAGTACTTC
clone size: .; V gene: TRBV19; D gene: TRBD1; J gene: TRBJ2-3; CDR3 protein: CASRDSSTDTQYF; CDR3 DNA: TGTGCCAGTCGGGACAGTAGCACAGATACGCAGTATTTT
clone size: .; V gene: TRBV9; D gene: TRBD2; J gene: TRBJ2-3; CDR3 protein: CASTLTSGGRDTQYF; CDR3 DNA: TGTGCCAGCACTTTGACTAGCGGGGGGCGAGATACGCAGTATTTT
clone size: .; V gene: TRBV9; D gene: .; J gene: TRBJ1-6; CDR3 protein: CASSELYNSPLHF; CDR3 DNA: TGTGCCAGCAGCGAACTATATAATTCACCCCTCCACTTT
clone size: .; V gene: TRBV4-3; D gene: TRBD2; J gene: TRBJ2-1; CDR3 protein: CASSQESGGPHEQFF; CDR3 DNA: TGCGCCAGCAGCCAAGAATCGGGGGGGCCCCATGAGCAGTTCTTC
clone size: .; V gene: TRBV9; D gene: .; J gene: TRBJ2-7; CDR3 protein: CASSVQPVQSSYEQYF; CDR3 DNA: TGTGCCAGCAGCGTACAGCCCGTACAGAGCTCCTACGAGCAGTACTTC